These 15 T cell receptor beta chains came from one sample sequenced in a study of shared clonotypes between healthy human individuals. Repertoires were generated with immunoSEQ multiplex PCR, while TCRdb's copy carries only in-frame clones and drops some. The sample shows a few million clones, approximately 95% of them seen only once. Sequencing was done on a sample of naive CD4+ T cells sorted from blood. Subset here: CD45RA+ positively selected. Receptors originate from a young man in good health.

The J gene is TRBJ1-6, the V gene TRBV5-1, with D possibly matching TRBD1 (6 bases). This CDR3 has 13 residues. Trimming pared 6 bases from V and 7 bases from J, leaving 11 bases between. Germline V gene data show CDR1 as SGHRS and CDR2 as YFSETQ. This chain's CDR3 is CASTTGWNSPLHF. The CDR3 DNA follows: TGCGCCAGCACTACAGGGTGGAATTCACCCCTCCACTTT.

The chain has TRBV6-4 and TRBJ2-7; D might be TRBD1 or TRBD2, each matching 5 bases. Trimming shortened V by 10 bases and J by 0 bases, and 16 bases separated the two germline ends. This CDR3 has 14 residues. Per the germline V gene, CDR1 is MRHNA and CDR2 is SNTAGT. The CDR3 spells CANPGRISSYEQYF. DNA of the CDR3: TGTGCCAACCCGGGACGGATAAGCTCCTACGAGCAGTACTTC.

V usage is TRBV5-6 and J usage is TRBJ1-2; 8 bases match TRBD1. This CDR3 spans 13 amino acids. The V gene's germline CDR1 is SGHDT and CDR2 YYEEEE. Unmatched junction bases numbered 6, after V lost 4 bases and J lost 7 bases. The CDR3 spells CASSRTGNGGYTF. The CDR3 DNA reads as TGTGCCAGCAGCCGGACAGGGAATGGTGGCTACACCTTC.

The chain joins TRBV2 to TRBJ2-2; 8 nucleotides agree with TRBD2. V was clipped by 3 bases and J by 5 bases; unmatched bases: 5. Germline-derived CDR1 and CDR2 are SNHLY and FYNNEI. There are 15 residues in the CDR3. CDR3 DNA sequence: TGTGCCAGCAGTGAGGCGGGAGGCTGGACCGGGGAGCTGTTTTTT. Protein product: CASSEAGGWTGELFF.

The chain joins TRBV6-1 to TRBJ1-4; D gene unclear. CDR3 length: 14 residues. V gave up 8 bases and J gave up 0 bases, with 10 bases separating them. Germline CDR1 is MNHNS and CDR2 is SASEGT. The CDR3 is CASRKKTTNEKLFF. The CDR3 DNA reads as TGTGCCAGCCGGAAGAAAACAACTAATGAAAAACTGTTTTTT.

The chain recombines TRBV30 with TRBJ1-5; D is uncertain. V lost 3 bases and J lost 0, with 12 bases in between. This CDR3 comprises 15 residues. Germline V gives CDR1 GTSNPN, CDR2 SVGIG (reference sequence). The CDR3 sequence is CAWREGFYSNQPQHF. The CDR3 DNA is TGTGCCTGGAGGGAAGGATTCTATAGCAATCAGCCCCAGCATTTT.

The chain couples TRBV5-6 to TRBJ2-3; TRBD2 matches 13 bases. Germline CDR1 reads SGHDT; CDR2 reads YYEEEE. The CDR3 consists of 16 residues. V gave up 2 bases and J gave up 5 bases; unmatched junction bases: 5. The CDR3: CASSLLAGGLVDTQYF. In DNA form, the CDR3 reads TGTGCCAGCAGCTTACTAGCGGGGGGGCTGGTAGATACGCAGTATTTT.

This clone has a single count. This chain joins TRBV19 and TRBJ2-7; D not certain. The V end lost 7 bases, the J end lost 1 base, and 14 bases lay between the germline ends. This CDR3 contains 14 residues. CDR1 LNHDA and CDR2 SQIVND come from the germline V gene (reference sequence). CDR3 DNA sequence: TGTGCCAGTAAGTTGGAGTCCCAATCCTACGAGCAGTACTTC. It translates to CASKLESQSYEQYF. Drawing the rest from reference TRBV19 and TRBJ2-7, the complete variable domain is DGGITQSPKYLFRKEGQNVTLSCEQNLNHDAMYWYRQDPGQGLRLIYYSQIVNDFQKGDIAEGYSVSREKKESFPLTVTSAQKNPTAFYLCASKLESQSYEQYFGPGTRLTVT.

The CDR3 loop reads CASSPRAAYGYTF. DNA of the CDR3: TGTGCCAGCAGTCCTCGGGCGGCCTATGGCTACACCTTC. The chain uses TRBV27 and TRBJ1-2, with D hard to call. Trimming took 5 bases from V and 4 from J, leaving 11 bases between them. CDR3 length equals 13 residues. Germline-derived CDR1 and CDR2 are MNHEY and SMNVEV (reference sequence).

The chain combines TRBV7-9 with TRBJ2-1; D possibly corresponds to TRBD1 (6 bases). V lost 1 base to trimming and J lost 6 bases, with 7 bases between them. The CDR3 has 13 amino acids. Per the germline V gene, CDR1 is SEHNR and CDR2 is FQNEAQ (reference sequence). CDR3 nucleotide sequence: TGTGCCAGCAGCTTAGGGACAGTCAATGAGCAGTTCTTC. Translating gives CASSLGTVNEQFF.

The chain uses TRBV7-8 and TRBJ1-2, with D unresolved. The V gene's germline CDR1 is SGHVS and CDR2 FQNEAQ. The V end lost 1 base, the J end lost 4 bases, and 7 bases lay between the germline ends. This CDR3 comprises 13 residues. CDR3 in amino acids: CASSLGRVYGYTF. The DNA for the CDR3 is TGTGCCAGCAGCTTAGGAAGGGTCTATGGCTACACCTTC.

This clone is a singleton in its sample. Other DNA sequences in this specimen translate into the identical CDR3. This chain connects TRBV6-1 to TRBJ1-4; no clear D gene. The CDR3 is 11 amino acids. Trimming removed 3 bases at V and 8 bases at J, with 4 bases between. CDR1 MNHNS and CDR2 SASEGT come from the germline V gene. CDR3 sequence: CASSDREKLFF. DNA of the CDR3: TGTGCCAGCAGTGATCGGGAAAAACTGTTTTTT.

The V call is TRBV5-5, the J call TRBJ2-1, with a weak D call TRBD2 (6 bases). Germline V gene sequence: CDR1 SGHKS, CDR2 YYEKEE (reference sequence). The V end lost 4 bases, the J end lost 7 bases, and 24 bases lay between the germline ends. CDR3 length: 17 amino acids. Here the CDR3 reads CASSRDPGSGGINEQFF. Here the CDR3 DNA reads TGTGCCAGCAGCCGGGACCCCGGGAGCGGTGGTATAAATGAGCAGTTCTTC.

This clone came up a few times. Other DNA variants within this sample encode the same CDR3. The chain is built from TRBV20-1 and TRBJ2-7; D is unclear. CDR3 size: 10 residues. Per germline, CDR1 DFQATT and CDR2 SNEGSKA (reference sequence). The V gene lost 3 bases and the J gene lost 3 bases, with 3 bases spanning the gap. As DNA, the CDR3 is TGCAGTGCTAGCAACTACGAGCAGTACTTC. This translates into CSASNYEQYF.

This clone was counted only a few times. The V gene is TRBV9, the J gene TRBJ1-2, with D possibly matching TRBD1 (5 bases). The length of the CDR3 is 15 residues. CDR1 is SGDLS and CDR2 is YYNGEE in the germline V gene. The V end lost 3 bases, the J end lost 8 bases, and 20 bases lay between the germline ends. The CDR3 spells CASSDHQGLTRGYTF. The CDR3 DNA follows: TGTGCCAGCAGCGACCATCAGGGATTGACGAGAGGCTACACCTTC.